The present TCR beta chain was sequenced within a study of graft-versus-host responses after intestinal transplantation (TCRdb year 2021). Notes on the research overall: The transplants that recipients got were multivisceral, liver-intestinal, or isolated intestinal. Every recipient was given anti-thymocyte globulin induction, then maintenance tacrolimus and steroids for about 3 years. A cohort of about 25 intestinal transplant recipients, including one retransplant, was enrolled, and a few patients lacking pretransplant specimens were excluded. To identify alloreactive clones, pre-transplant mixed lymphocyte reaction products were sequenced and compared with unstimulated pre-transplant donor and recipient T cells. After intestinal transplantation, graft-versus-host and host-versus-graft alloreactive T cell clones were followed in the graft, circulation and bone marrow using bulk TCR-beta CDR3 sequencing. Samples from three later patients were sequenced in-house on an Illumina MiSeq with MiXCR processing rather than by the commercial service. A peak of at least 4% donor T cells among recipient peripheral blood mononuclear cells was the definition used for donor T cell macrochimerism. Study-level results and caveats: Peak levels of circulating GvH clones were associated with declines in HvG clones early after transplant. Conclusions were limited by the relatively low number and heterogeneity of intestinal transplant patients. GvH clones were detected in recipient bone marrow, and some of these GvH clones were observed earlier in ileal mucosa or blood, consistent with an intestinal mucosal origin. Patients with donor T cell macrochimerism had high GvH to HvG T cell clonal ratios in their allografts.

The time point label corresponds to: cells obtained before transplantation from donor or recipient. CD3+CD4+ and CD3+CD8+ populations were FACS-sorted from unstimulated pre-transplant donor and recipient cells taken from spleen or lymph nodes. As to this clone: Which antigen it targets is not known. Within one base of it there is no much larger clone, and no base qualities were kept.

The CDR3 sequence holds 12 residues, the cysteine and phenylalanine included. Only CDR3 DNA remains: 36 bases, in frame from the first base. Trimming accounts for 4 bases at V and 9 bases at J, while the number of junction bases matched to no gene is 4. Based on the germline V gene (reference sequence), the CDR1 and CDR2 sequences are SGHAT and FQDESV. The library was generated by the immunoSEQ multiplex PCR assay. For most patients, genomic DNA was isolated with the Qiagen DNeasy Blood and Tissue Kit and sent frozen to Adaptive Biotechnologies for TCR sequencing. High-throughput TCR-beta CDR3 sequencing of genomic DNA from most patients was performed by Adaptive Biotechnologies. The authors' pipeline ran thus. TCR sequencing data were retrieved from Adaptive's ImmunoSEQ software for some 17 patients, whereas three other patients were processed with MiXCR and VDJtools. To correct CD4 versus CD8 sorting errors, any sequence found in both subsets at a frequency ratio below 5:1 was removed. CDR3 nucleotide sequences shared by donor and recipient were removed because the origin of these sequences could not be assigned. To count as alloreactive, a clone needed at least 2-fold expansion over unstimulated cells and a minimum CFSE-low frequency of 0.002% (template counts) or 0.001% (read counts). Clones detected in sequenced pre-transplant spleen, lymph node, or MLR CFSE-low populations of the donor or recipient were defined as mappable. Cumulative frequency of alloreactive clones was calculated as a percentage of all sequences weighted by copy number. This is the immuneACCESS table as TCRdb keeps it, with only in-frame sequences that have V and J called. A part of the clones is gone; compared with another copy, unresolved V genes explain less than half, and the rest is unexplained. From that table come the V and J calls and clone size; the DNA was used to work out D and trimming. In this sample the table shows 84,000 or so clones, about nine tenths of which occur a single time. The leading ten clones occupy about 0.3% of the sample.

Here the chain combines TRBV11-1 and TRBJ1-2; 8 nucleotides in the junction match TRBD1. This TCR was sampled from a human donor who received an intestinal transplant. Sequenced here: unstimulated CD4+ T cells sorted from spleen or lymph node cells, sampled before intestinal transplant. The DNA sequence follows: TGTGCCAGCAGCTACCGACAGGGGAGCTACACCTTC. It is translated as CASSYRQGSYTF. Where the CDR3 stops, the reference TRBV11-1 and TRBJ1-2 genes take over; the full variable domain is EAEVAQSPRYKITEKSQAVAFWCDPISGHATLYWYRQILGQGPELLVQFQDESVVDDSQLPKDRFSAERLKGVDSTLKIQPAELGDSAMYLCASSYRQGSYTFGSGTRLTVV.